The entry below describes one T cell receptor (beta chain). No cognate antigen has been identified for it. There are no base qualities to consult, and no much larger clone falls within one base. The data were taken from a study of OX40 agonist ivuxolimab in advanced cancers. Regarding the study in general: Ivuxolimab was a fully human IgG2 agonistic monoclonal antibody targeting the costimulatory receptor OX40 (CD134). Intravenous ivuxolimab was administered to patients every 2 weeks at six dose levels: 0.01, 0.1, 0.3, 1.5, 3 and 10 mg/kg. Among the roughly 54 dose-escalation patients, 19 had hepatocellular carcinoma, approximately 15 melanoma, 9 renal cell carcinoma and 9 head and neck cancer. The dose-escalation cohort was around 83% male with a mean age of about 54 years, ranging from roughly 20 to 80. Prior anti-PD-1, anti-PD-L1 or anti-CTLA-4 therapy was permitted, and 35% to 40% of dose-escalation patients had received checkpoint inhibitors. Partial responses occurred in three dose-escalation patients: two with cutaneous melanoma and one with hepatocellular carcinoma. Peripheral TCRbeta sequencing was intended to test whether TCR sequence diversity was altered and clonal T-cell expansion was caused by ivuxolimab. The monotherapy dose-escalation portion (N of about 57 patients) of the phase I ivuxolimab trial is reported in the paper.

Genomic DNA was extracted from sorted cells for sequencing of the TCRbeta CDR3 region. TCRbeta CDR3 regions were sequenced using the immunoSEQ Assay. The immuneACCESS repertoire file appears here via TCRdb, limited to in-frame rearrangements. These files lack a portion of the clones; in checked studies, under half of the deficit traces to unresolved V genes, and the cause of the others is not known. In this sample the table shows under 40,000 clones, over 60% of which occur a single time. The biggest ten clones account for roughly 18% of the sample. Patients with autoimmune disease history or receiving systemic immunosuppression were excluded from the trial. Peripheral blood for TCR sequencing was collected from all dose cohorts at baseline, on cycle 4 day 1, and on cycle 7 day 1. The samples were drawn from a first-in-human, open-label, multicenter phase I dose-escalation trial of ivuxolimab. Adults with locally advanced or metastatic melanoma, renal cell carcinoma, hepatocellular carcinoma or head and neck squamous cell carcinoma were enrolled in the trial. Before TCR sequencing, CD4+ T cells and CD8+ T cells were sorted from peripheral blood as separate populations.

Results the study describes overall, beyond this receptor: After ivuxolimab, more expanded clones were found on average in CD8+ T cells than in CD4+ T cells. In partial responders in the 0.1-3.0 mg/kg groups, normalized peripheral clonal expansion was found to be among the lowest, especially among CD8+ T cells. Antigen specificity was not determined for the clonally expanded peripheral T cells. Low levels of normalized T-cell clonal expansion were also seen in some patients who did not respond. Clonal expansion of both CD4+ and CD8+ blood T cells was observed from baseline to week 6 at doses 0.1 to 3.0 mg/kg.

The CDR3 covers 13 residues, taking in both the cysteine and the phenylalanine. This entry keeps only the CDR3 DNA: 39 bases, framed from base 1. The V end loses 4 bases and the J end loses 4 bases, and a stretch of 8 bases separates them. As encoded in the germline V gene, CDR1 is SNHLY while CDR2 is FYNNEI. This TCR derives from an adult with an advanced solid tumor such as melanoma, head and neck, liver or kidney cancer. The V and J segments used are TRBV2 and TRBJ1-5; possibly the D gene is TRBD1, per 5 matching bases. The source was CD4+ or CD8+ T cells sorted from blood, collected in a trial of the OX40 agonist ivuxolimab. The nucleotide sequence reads TGTGCCAGCAGTGGGGGGTGGAATCAGCCCCAGCATTTT. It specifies CASSGGWNQPQHF.